One and the same sample provided the 5 T cell receptor beta chains below, sequenced in a study of control samples from healthy donors and cancer patients. Sequencing used immunoSEQ multiplex PCR; TCRdb keeps in-frame clones, though not all of them. The table records some 90,000 clones, approximately 90% of them present only once. Sequencing was carried out using blood. Receptor source: a woman aged 25-40 years in good health.

The chain has TRBV15 and TRBJ2-1; D uncertain. Deletions cut 1 base from V and 10 bases from J, with 17 bases between. Germline V CDR1 and CDR2: LNHNV, YYDKDF (reference sequence). The CDR3 runs 15 residues. The CDR3 sequence is CATSRGQVGASEQFF. The CDR3 nucleotides are TGTGCCACCAGCAGAGGGCAAGTGGGCGCTTCAGAGCAGTTCTTC.

V usage is TRBV3-1 (or the pseudogene TRBV3-2) and J usage is TRBJ2-5; D may match TRBD1 or TRBD2 (5 bases each). This CDR3 is built from 16 residues. Germline lookup yields CDR1 LGHDT and CDR2 YNNKEL (reference sequence). The V end lost 5 bases, the J end lost 0 bases, and 16 bases lay between the germline ends. The CDR3 DNA follows: TGTGCCAGCAGCGACCGGGACCTCCAGTACCAAGAGACCCAGTACTTC. It specifies CASSDRDLQYQETQYF.

The chain has TRBV6-5 and TRBJ1-4; 10 bases map to TRBD1. J gave up 0 bases and V 8 bases, and 0 bases lay outside the gene matches. The CDR3 runs to 14 residues. Germline loops: CDR1 MNHEY, CDR2 SVGAGI. CDR3 amino acids: CASGQGATNEKLFF. The DNA for the CDR3 is TGTGCCAGCGGACAGGGGGCAACTAATGAAAAACTGTTTTTT.

The chain links TRBV7-9 to TRBJ2-2; 12 nucleotides agree with TRBD2. CDR3 length: 18 residues. The J segment lost 4 bases and the V segment lost 3 bases, leaving 9 bases of the junction unmatched. The germline V gene encodes CDR1 SEHNR and CDR2 FQNEAQ (reference sequence). CDR3 in amino acids: CASSFLAGGLSSTGELFF. The CDR3 nucleotides read TGTGCCAGCAGCTTTCTAGCGGGGGGGCTGTCTTCCACCGGGGAGCTGTTTTTT.

The chain recombines TRBV6-5 with TRBJ1-2; perhaps TRBD1 as D (6 bases). The ends were cut back, 2 bases at V and 8 bases at J, with 12 bases in the middle. Germline V gene data show CDR1 as MNHEY and CDR2 as SVGAGI. CDR3 size: 13 residues. The CDR3 spells CASSYTRGGGYTF. In nucleotides, the CDR3 is TGTGCCAGCAGTTACACCAGGGGAGGCGGCTACACCTTC.